The next 7 T cell receptor beta chains were all read from a single sample in a study of memory CD4+ T cells and cytomegalovirus serostatus. Single viable CD3+CD4+CD8-CD45RO+ cells were sorted as the memory CD4+ T cells. The assay was immunoSEQ multiplex PCR, and TCRdb's table has in-frame clones only and misses some. Among 54,000 or so clones listed, roughly 81% were seen once. The specimen sequenced was memory CD4+ T cells from blood. These receptors all come from an adult in good health and CMV-seronegative.

This clone was detected a few times. The chain joins TRBV15 to TRBJ1-2; TRBD1 agrees at 8 bases. The CDR3 is 15 residues long. V gave up 3 bases and J gave up 4 bases; unmatched junction bases: 7. The germline V gene encodes CDR1 LNHNV and CDR2 YYDKDF (reference sequence). The CDR3 region is CATSRPQGAIYGYTF. DNA of the CDR3: TGTGCCACCAGCAGGCCTCAGGGGGCCATCTATGGCTACACCTTC.

The chain couples TRBV7-2 to TRBJ2-7, with no clear D. CDR1 is SGHTA and CDR2 is FQGNSA in the germline V gene. CDR3 length equals 12 residues. The V gene lost 3 bases and the J gene lost 4 bases, with 7 bases spanning the gap. The CDR3: CASSFKRYEQYF. In DNA form, the CDR3 reads TGTGCCAGCAGCTTCAAGAGGTACGAGCAGTACTTC.

V is TRBV4-1 and J is TRBJ1-5, with TRBD1 identical over 8 bases. CDR3 length equals 16 residues. Germline CDR1 reads MGHRA; CDR2 reads YSYEKL. V shed 1 base and J 3 bases; nucleotides not matched to a gene: 5. The CDR3 DNA reads as TGCGCCAGCAGCCAAGCTTCGACAGGGGACAATCAGCCCCAGCATTTT. It translates to CASSQASTGDNQPQHF.

CDR3 bases: TGTGCCAGCAGCGTAGGTTATCGGGGAGTTGGGGGGCGCAGGGAGAGCACTGAAGCTTTCTTT. Its protein product is CASSVGYRGVGGRRESTEAFF. The chain joins TRBV9 to TRBJ1-1, with D possibly matching TRBD1 (6 bases). There are 21 residues in the CDR3. V was clipped by 0 bases and J by 4 bases, with 31 bases between them. CDR1 and CDR2 from the germline V gene are SGDLS and YYNGEE.

This clone occurred a few times. This chain uses TRBV28 with TRBJ2-6; D not resolved. CDR3 length equals 15 residues. Trimming shortened V by 5 bases and J by 4 bases, and 12 bases separated the two germline ends. The V gene's germline CDR1 is MDHEN and CDR2 SYDVKM. The CDR3: CASSPTLGGANVLTF. CDR3 nucleotides: TGTGCCAGCAGTCCCACCTTGGGCGGGGCCAACGTCCTGACTTTC. Drawing the rest from reference TRBV28 and TRBJ2-6, the complete variable domain is DVKVTQSSRYLVKRTGEKVFLECVQDMDHENMFWYRQDPGLGLRLIYFSYDVKMKEKGDIPEGYSVSREKKERFSLILESASTNQTSMYLCASSPTLGGANVLTFGAGSRLTVL.

The V and J genes are TRBV7-2 and TRBJ1-3, with D hard to call. The CDR3 runs 16 residues. In germline, CDR1 is SGHTA, CDR2 FQGNSA. Trimming took 7 bases from V and 0 from J, leaving 16 bases between them. This chain's CDR3 is CASTPQVRFSGNTIYF. DNA of the CDR3: TGTGCCAGCACCCCCCAGGTCCGCTTCTCTGGAAACACCATATATTTT.

This clone has more than one count but fewer than ten. The J gene is TRBJ2-5, the V gene TRBV5-4, with D perhaps matching TRBD1 (6 bases). This CDR3 comprises 13 residues. From germline, CDR1 is SGHNT and CDR2 YYREEE (reference sequence). Deletions cut 0 bases from V and 7 bases from J, with 10 bases between. The CDR3: CASSLEQGRTQYF. The DNA of the CDR3 is TGTGCCAGCAGCTTGGAACAGGGAAGGACCCAGTACTTC.